The entry that follows covers one T cell receptor (beta chain) sequence. Study processing details: Nucleated cell number was recorded as an estimate derived from reference gene primer amplification. Produced via immunoSEQ multiplex PCR; TCRdb's table is partial and in-frame only. V, J and clone size reflect that table, while D and trimming were determined from the DNA. Among about 160,000 clones listed, 90% to 95% were seen once. This sample is part of a study of blood T cell repertoires in COVID-19. Whole-study context: Both acute and convalescent COVID-19 samples were obtained from the United States, Italy and Spain. T cells, B-cell-depleted T cells, or PBMCs provided the cDNA or gDNA that served as material.

Trimming took 3 bases from V and 8 from J; bases not matched to a gene: 1. The CDR3 sequence is 13 residues long. Germline lookup yields CDR1 KGHDR and CDR2 SFDVKD. Sequenced material: peripheral blood. The chain combines TRBV24-1 with TRBJ1-4; 8 nucleotides agree with TRBD1. This receptor was obtained from a woman between 50 and 59 years old with acute or convalescent COVID-19. In DNA form, the CDR3 reads TGTGCCACCAGTGATCGACAGGGGGAAAAACTGTTTTTT. Amino acids: CATSDRQGEKLFF.